These 20 T cell receptor beta chains originate from one sample sequenced in a study of monozygotic twins with cystic fibrosis. Sequencing was performed with immunoSEQ multiplex PCR; in TCRdb, only in-frame clones are kept and a portion is missing. Of about 8,000 clones listed, around 94% are singletons. Sequencing was done on a sample of blood. These receptors all stem from a boy younger than 10 with cystic fibrosis.

The chain couples TRBV2 to TRBJ1-1, with no clear D. CDR1 and CDR2 (germline): SNHLY, FYNNEI. Between the trimmed V and J ends, which lost 6 bases and 2 bases, there was a span of 7 bases. The CDR3 length is 12 residues. The CDR3, as DNA: TGTGCCAGCAGAGACATAAACACTGAAGCTTTCTTT. It encodes CASRDINTEAFF.

The genes are TRBV4-2 and TRBJ2-2; tentatively, D is TRBD2 (6 bases). The CDR3 is 16 amino acids. CDR1 and CDR2 (germline): LGHNA, YNFKEQ. Trimming took 1 base from V and 0 from J, leaving 9 bases between them. This CDR3 reads CASSQVGEANTGELFF. The DNA of the CDR3 is TGTGCCAGCAGCCAAGTCGGGGAGGCGAACACCGGGGAGCTGTTTTTT.

The chain joins TRBV11-2 to TRBJ1-4, with a weak D call TRBD1 (5 bases). The length of the CDR3 is 17 residues. Per germline, CDR1 SGHAT and CDR2 FQNNGV. Trimming shortened V by 0 bases and J by 3 bases, and 14 bases separated the two germline ends. CDR3 region: CASSLDLTAGSNEKLFF. CDR3 bases: TGTGCCAGCAGCTTAGATCTGACAGCGGGCTCTAATGAAAAACTGTTTTTT.

The V and J genes are TRBV7-8 and TRBJ1-5; tentatively, D is TRBD1 (6 bases). In germline, CDR1 is SGHVS, CDR2 FQNEAQ. The ends were cut back, 5 bases at V and 1 base at J, with 12 bases in the middle. The CDR3 is 15 amino acids. Written as DNA, the CDR3 is TGTGCCAGCAGCCCGACAGGAGCAAGCAATCAGCCCCAGCATTTT. Encoded protein: CASSPTGASNQPQHF.

This rearrangement joins TRBV5-1 to TRBJ1-1, with 7 positions matching TRBD1. CDR1 is SGHRS, CDR2 YFSETQ, per germline. The CDR3 consists of 15 residues. V dropped 2 bases and J dropped 1; count of bases not matched to a gene: 5. This CDR3 reads CASSLPGTENTEAFF. Written as DNA, the CDR3 is TGCGCCAGCAGCTTACCCGGGACAGAGAACACTGAAGCTTTCTTT.

The chain combines TRBV5-1 with TRBJ2-3; D not resolved. The germline gives CDR1 SGHRS, CDR2 YFSETQ. Trimming stripped 2 bases from V and 4 bases from J, with 5 bases between. This CDR3 contains 12 residues. The CDR3 bases are TGCGCCAGCAGCTTAATGTCAGATACGCAGTATTTT. Translation gives CASSLMSDTQYF.

The chain joins TRBV2 to TRBJ2-2; D unclear. Germline CDR1 and CDR2: SNHLY and FYNNEI. Trimming left V 2 bases short and J 0 bases short, with 7 bases between. CDR3 length: 15 residues. CDR3 protein: CASSEIVSNTGELFF. The CDR3 coding sequence is TGTGCCAGCAGTGAAATTGTGTCGAACACCGGGGAGCTGTTTTTT.

This clone has a handful of counts. V gene TRBV4-1 combines with J gene TRBJ1-3; D perhaps matches TRBD1 (5 bases). Between the trimmed V and J ends, which lost 0 bases and 8 bases, there was a span of 20 bases. There are 17 residues in the CDR3. Germline V gives CDR1 MGHRA, CDR2 YSYEKL. The CDR3 bases are TGCGCCAGCAGCCAAGATCGCTGGGGCCCGGGAGGTGACACCATATATTTT. Residues: CASSQDRWGPGGDTIYF.

This clone has only one observation. Here the CDR3 DNA reads TGCGCCAGCAGCACCGACAGGGGGTATTCACCCCTCCACTTT. Its protein product is CASSTDRGYSPLHF. The genes are TRBV5-1 and TRBJ1-6; 9 nucleotides align to TRBD1. Per the germline V gene, CDR1 is SGHRS and CDR2 is YFSETQ. V trimming: 4 bases; J trimming: 8 bases; junction bases outside the gene matches: 4. The CDR3 consists of 14 residues.

This sequence joins TRBV11-2 and TRBJ2-7; the D call may be TRBD1 or TRBD2 (5 bases each). Germline CDR1 SGHAT, CDR2 FQNNGV. The CDR3 has 14 residues. V was cut by 6 bases and J by 0 bases, with 12 bases left in between. The CDR3 sequence is CASRTGTASYEQYF. Written as DNA, the CDR3 is TGTGCCAGCAGAACCGGGACGGCCTCCTACGAGCAGTACTTC. The full variable domain, rest sourced from reference TRBV11-2 and TRBJ2-7, is EAGVAQSPRYKIIEKRQSVAFWCNPISGHATLYWYQQILGQGPKLLIQFQNNGVVDDSQLPKDRFSAERLKGVDSTLKIQPAKLEDSAVYLCASRTGTASYEQYFGPGTRLTVT.

This chain uses TRBV7-6 with TRBJ1-6; 12 bases line up with TRBD1. Germline lookup yields CDR1 SGHVS and CDR2 FNYEAQ. V lost 5 bases, J lost 2 bases, and 7 bases stayed unmatched. This CDR3 is 18 amino acids long. Here the CDR3 reads CASSAAGQGAAYNSPLHF. Written as DNA, the CDR3 is TGTGCCAGCAGCGCAGCGGGACAGGGGGCGGCCTATAATTCACCCCTCCACTTT.

The V and J genes are TRBV11-3 and TRBJ2-2; D call uncertain. Looked up from germline, CDR1 is SGHNT and CDR2 is YENEEA. Trimming left V 6 bases short and J 3 bases short, with 5 bases between. CDR3 length: 12 amino acids. CDR3 amino acids: CASRTHTGELFF. The DNA of the CDR3 is TGTGCCAGCAGGACACACACCGGGGAGCTGTTTTTT. The whole variable domain, filled in from reference TRBV11-3 and TRBJ2-2, reads EAGVVQSPRYKIIEKKQPVAFWCNPISGHNTLYWYLQNLGQGPELLIRYENEEAVDDSQLPKDRFSAERLKGVDSTLKIQPAELGDSAVYLCASRTHTGELFFGEGSRLTVL.

The chain has TRBV6-1 and TRBJ1-1, with a possible D match to TRBD1 (6 bases). The CDR3 runs to 12 residues. The V and J ends lost 6 bases and 5 bases respectively, with 10 bases between them. Germline V gene lookup returns CDR1 MNHNS and CDR2 SASEGT. DNA of the CDR3: TGTGCCAGCAGAGGAGGGGGAACTGAAGCTTTCTTT. Its translation: CASRGGGTEAFF.

The chain joins TRBV9 to TRBJ1-1, with a weak D call TRBD1 (6 bases). V gave up 3 bases and J gave up 4 bases, with 10 bases separating them. CDR1 is SGDLS, CDR2 YYNGEE, per germline. The CDR3 runs to 13 residues. CDR3 nucleotide sequence: TGTGCCAGCAGCGGAACAGGGTTCACTGAAGCTTTCTTT. Translated: CASSGTGFTEAFF. The full variable domain, completed using reference TRBV9 and TRBJ1-1, is DSGVTQTPKHLITATGQRVTLRCSPRSGDLSVYWYQQSLDQGLQFLIQYYNGEERAKGNILERFSAQQFPDLHSELNLSSLELGDSALYFCASSGTGFTEAFFGQGTRLTVV.

The chain combines TRBV5-1 with TRBJ2-3; D might be TRBD1 or TRBD2, each matching 5 bases. V was trimmed by 3 bases and J by 4 bases, leaving 18 bases between them. CDR1 is SGHRS, CDR2 YFSETQ, per germline. The CDR3 extends over 16 amino acids. The CDR3 DNA is TGCGCCAGCAGCTCACTTAGTCAGGTGGGGGCAGATACGCAGTATTTT. Its translation: CASSSLSQVGADTQYF.

The gene calls are TRBV15 and TRBJ2-5, with TRBD1 as a possible D gene (7 bases). Germline loops: CDR1 LNHNV, CDR2 YYDKDF (reference sequence). This CDR3 region has 16 residues. V was clipped by 3 bases and J by 1 base, with 15 bases between them. Written as DNA, the CDR3 is TGTGCCACCAGCAGGGTCAGGGGGGTCGGCCAAGAGACCCAGTACTTC. The encoded protein is CATSRVRGVGQETQYF.

V and J are TRBV7-9 and TRBJ2-5; possible D gene TRBD1, 6 bases. Deletions cut 5 bases from V and 1 base from J, with 14 bases between. This CDR3 comprises 15 residues. CDR1 and CDR2 (germline): SEHNR, FQNEAQ (reference sequence). CDR3 region: CASSPSTGPQETQYF. The CDR3 nucleotides are TGTGCCAGCAGCCCCTCCACAGGGCCCCAAGAGACCCAGTACTTC.

The chain links TRBV5-5 to TRBJ2-7, with D unresolved. The CDR3 consists of 13 residues. V dropped 2 bases and J dropped 3 bases, with 9 bases sitting between them. Per germline, CDR1 SGHKS and CDR2 YYEKEE (reference sequence). The chain's CDR3 is CASSFNTFYEQYF. The DNA for the CDR3 is TGTGCCAGCAGCTTTAACACCTTCTACGAGCAGTACTTC.

The chain couples TRBV29-1 to TRBJ2-5; 7 nucleotides agree with TRBD1. CDR1 is SQVTM and CDR2 is ANQGSEA in the germline V gene. CDR3 length equals 13 residues. The junction had 8 bases not matched to a gene; V was cut back by 7 bases and J by 3 bases. CDR3 in amino acids: CSEAGTDEETQYF. In DNA form, the CDR3 reads TGCAGCGAAGCCGGGACAGACGAAGAGACCCAGTACTTC.

The chain has TRBV6-6 and TRBJ1-2; 8 positions agree with TRBD1. Germline CDR1 is MNHNY and CDR2 is SVGAGI (reference sequence). The CDR3 spans 13 residues. The J segment lost 7 bases and the V segment lost 2 bases, leaving 3 bases of the junction unmatched. Here the CDR3 DNA reads TGTGCCAGCAGTTACGCGACAGGGGTTGGCTACACCTTC. Translating gives CASSYATGVGYTF.